This T cell receptor (beta chain) was documented in a study of CD8+ T cells in alopecia areata. Study-wide background: Treated patients were given 5 to 10 mg oral tofacitinib twice daily. The protocol delivered tofacitinib for 6 to 18 months, then withdrew it for 6 months.

In each case, RNA was isolated and then reverse transcribed into cDNA as the sequencing template. Data came from immunoSEQ multiplex PCR; TCRdb stores just in-frame clones and leaves some out. The sample includes roughly 130,000 clones, roughly 58% of them seen just once. This clone was seen only a few times. The antigen is unknown. Points from the study as a whole: Higher clonality and more expanded CD8+ clones appeared in lesional than normal scalp. Scalp sample sequencing also detects resident alphabeta T cells of normal skin.

Trimming shortened V by 6 bases and J by 2 bases, and 17 bases separated the two germline ends. CDR3 length: 16 amino acids. The V gene's germline CDR1 is MDHEN and CDR2 SYDVKM. The sample was CD4+ T cells sorted from blood, taken at week 0. The gene calls are TRBV28 and TRBJ1-5, with D possibly being TRBD1 (5 bases). This clonotype was sampled from a human donor with alopecia areata. DNA of the CDR3: TGTGCCAGCAGAACCGCGGGGGTAAACGGCAATCAGCCCCAGCATTTT. This sequence encodes CASRTAGVNGNQPQHF.